This T cell receptor (beta chain) was sequenced for a study of TIL therapy for anti-PD-1-resistant metastatic lung cancer (dated by TCRdb to about 2021). Describing the broader study: Tumors were harvested prior to any PD-1/PD-L1 blockade, after which nivolumab was administered to patients, and lymphodepletion, expanded TIL infusion and IL-2 were given to patients who progressed. Enrolled patients had a median age of around 58 years (range 38-75) and a median tumor PD-L1 proportion score of 6%. Most of the cohort had lung adenocarcinoma, a few tumors were EGFR-mutant and two were ALK-rearranged, and half of the patients were current or former smokers. Across the cohort, whole-exome sequencing showed a median non-synonymous tumor mutation burden of approximately 1.5 mutations per megabase. T cell receptor beta sequencing of tumor and peripheral blood served to follow clonotypes across the tumor, the expanded TIL product, and serial blood samples. Points the paper makes about the study in general: Generalizability was limited because the cohort was highly selected, with more treatment-naive, never-smoker and oncogene-addicted patients included than is typical. Infused TIL clonotypes partially replaced the baseline peripheral repertoire then decayed over months, with no apparent association between persistence and response. The study protocol defined all tumor marker inferences as exploratory.

CDR3 length: 14 amino acids, cysteine to phenylalanine. This entry keeps only the CDR3 DNA: 42 bases, framed from base 1. V loses 4 bases of germline sequence and J loses 6 bases, and the interval between the two ends is 15 bases. As encoded in the germline V gene, CDR1 is SQVTM while CDR2 is ANQGSEA. Points on this clone: Its antigen has not been determined. The record has no base qualities; no much larger clone is one base away.

Using bias-controlled multiplex PCR with the immunoSEQ v3 hsTCRB kit, the TCR beta CDR3 regions were amplified from genomic DNA. The TCR libraries were sequenced on an Illumina NextSeq 500 to roughly 1.8 million read pairs for survey level or about 5-6.5 million read pairs for deep level. Processing in the source paper ran as follows. Clonality was reported by immunoSEQ Analyzer software, which also assigned V, D and J genes and filtered out non-productive sequences. Repertoires were compared using productive Simpson clonality and Morisita overlap index of productive TRB rearrangements between infused TIL and blood. The absolute count of a clonotype in blood was estimated by multiplying the lymphocyte count by the CD3+ fraction and by the productive frequency of the clone. In TCRdb, the immuneACCESS table is reduced to in-frame sequences with V and J assigned. These tables do not hold every clone; where another copy was compared, an unresolved V gene accounts for under half, and the others remain unexplained. Clonal size and the V and J genes are those of that table, whereas D and trimming came from the DNA. Present in this sample are 45,000 to 60,000 clones, roughly 85% of which were seen just once. Of the sample, 4% to 5.5% falls within the top ten clones.

Interpreted using the paper, the time point label stands for: pre-treatment sample, taken before nivolumab and TIL therapy. Adults with stage 4 NSCLC were enrolled from late 2017 to early 2020 in a dual-center phase I trial. The samples were obtained from a phase I trial that was single-arm and open-label and tested tumor-infiltrating lymphocyte therapy combined with nivolumab in advanced non-small cell lung cancer. Blood mononuclear cells from EDTA tubes were isolated by Ficoll gradient, snap-frozen as pellets, and DNA was extracted with a Qiagen mini-prep kit. The chain is assembled from TRBV29-1 and TRBJ1-4, with the D gene too uncertain to name. The source material was blood, sampled at baseline. This receptor was obtained from a woman aged 30 to 85 with non-small cell lung cancer. The CDR3 here reads CSVVGSGQDEKLFF. The nucleotides are TGCAGCGTTGTCGGTAGTGGTCAGGATGAAAAACTGTTTTTT.